A single sample gave rise to the 2 T cell receptor beta chains below, sequenced in a study of cytomegalovirus exposure and HLA in healthy donors. Primers included in the PCR were 60 Vbeta and 13 Jbeta primers. The method was immunoSEQ multiplex PCR; TCRdb's version includes in-frame clones alone and lacks a portion of them. The sample has tens of thousands of clones; 78% are singletons. Specimen: PBMCs. Receptors originate from a woman aged 40 to 50 in good health and CMV-seronegative.

The genes are TRBV7-2 and TRBJ2-5; no firm D call. The CDR3 contains 13 residues. The germline V gene has CDR1 SGHTA and CDR2 FQGNSA. V lost 7 bases and J lost 5, with 14 bases in between. The CDR3 is CASTVVAPETQYF. Here the CDR3 DNA reads TGTGCCAGCACCGTTGTGGCCCCGGAGACCCAGTACTTC.

In regard to this clone: Other DNA sequences in this specimen translate into the identical CDR3. The CDR3 sequence: CSVDEGETQYF. The CDR3 DNA reads as TGCAGCGTTGACGAGGGAGAGACCCAGTACTTC. This chain links TRBV29-1 with TRBJ2-5, with a weak D call TRBD2 (5 bases). The CDR3 contains 11 residues. Germline V gene sequence: CDR1 SQVTM, CDR2 ANQGSEA. Trimming cost V 3 bases and J 4 bases, with 6 bases left between them. The full variable domain, completed using reference TRBV29-1 and TRBJ2-5, is SAVISQKPSRDICQRGTSLTIQCQVDSQVTMMFWYRQQPGQSLTLIATANQGSEATYESGFVIDKFPISRPNLTFSTLTVSNMSPEDSSIYLCSVDEGETQYFGPGTRLLVL.